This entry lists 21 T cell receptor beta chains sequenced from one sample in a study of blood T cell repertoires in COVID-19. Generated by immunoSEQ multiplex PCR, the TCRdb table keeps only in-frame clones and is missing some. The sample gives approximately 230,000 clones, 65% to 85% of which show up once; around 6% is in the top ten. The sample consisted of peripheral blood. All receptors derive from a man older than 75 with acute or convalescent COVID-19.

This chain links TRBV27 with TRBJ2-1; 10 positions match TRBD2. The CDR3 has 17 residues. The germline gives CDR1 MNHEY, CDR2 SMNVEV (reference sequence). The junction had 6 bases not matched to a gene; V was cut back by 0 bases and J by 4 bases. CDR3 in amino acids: CASSLSRLAGVYNEQFF. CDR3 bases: TGTGCCAGCAGTTTATCGAGGCTAGCGGGAGTTTACAATGAGCAGTTCTTC.

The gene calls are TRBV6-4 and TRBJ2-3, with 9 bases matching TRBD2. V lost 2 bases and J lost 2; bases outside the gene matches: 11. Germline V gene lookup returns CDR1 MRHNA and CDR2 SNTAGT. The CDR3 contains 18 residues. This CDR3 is CASSDPSRLADFTDTQYF. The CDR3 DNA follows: TGTGCCAGCAGTGACCCGTCGAGACTAGCGGATTTCACAGATACGCAGTATTTT.

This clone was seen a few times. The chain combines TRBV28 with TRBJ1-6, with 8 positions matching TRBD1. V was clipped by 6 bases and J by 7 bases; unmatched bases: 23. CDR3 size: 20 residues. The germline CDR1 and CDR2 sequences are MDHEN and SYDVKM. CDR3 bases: TGTGCCAGCAGCCTACCCCCCAGGGGGCCGGGGTGGCGAAGGAATTCACCCCTCCACTTT. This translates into CASSLPPRGPGWRRNSPLHF.

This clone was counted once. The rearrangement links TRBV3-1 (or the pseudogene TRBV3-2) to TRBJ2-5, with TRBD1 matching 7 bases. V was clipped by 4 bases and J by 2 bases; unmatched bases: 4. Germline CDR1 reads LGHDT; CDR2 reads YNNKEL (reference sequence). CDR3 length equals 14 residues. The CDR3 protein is CASSPRDSQETQYF. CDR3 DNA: TGTGCCAGCAGCCCCCGGGACAGTCAAGAGACCCAGTACTTC.

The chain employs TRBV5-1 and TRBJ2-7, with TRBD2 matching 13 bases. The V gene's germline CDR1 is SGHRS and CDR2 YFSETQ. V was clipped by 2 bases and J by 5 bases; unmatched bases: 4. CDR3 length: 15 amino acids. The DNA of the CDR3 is TGCGCCAGCAGCTTAACCGGGACTAGCGGGGACGAGCAGTACTTC. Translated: CASSLTGTSGDEQYF.

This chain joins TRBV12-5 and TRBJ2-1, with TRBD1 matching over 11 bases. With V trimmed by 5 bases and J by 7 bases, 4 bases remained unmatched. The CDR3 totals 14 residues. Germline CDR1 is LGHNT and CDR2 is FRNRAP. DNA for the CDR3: TGTGCTAGTGGTACCGGACAGGGGGCAAATGAGCAGTTCTTC. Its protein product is CASGTGQGANEQFF.

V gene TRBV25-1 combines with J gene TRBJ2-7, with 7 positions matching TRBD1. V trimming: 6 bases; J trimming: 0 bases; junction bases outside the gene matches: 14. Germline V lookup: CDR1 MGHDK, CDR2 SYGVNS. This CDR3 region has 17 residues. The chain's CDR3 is CASSPGQIFPRSYEQYF. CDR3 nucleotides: TGTGCCAGCAGCCCGGGACAGATTTTCCCCCGCTCCTACGAGCAGTACTTC.

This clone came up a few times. The CDR3 DNA sequence: TGCGCCAGCAGCCCAGAGCAAGTCAGTCCCTACAATGAGCAGTTCTTC. This gives the protein CASSPEQVSPYNEQFF. The chain joins TRBV4-1 to TRBJ2-1; D not resolved. The V and J ends lost 4 bases and 2 bases respectively, with 15 bases between them. Germline assignment: CDR1 MGHRA and CDR2 YSYEKL. The CDR3 covers 16 residues.

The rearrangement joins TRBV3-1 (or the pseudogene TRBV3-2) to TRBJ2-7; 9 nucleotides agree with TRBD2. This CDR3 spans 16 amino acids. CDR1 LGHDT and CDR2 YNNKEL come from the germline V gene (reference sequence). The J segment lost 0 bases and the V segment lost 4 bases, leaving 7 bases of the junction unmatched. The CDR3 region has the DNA TGTGCCAGCAGCCCTCGCTTTAGCGGGAGCTCCTACGAGCAGTACTTC. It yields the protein CASSPRFSGSSYEQYF.

Written as DNA, the CDR3 is TGTGCCAGCAGCTTGGGACAGAAGTGGACTGAAGCTTTCTTT. Its translation is CASSLGQKWTEAFF. J is TRBJ1-1 and V is TRBV5-6, with D possibly matching TRBD1 (5 bases). The CDR3 runs 14 residues. Trimming left V 0 bases short and J 5 bases short, with 11 bases between. The germline V gene encodes CDR1 SGHDT and CDR2 YYEEEE.

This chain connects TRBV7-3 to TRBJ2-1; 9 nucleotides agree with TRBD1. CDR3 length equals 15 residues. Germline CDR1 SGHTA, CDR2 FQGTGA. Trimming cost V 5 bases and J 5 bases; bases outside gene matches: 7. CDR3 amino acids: CASSMGTGWDNEQFF. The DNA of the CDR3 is TGTGCCAGCAGCATGGGGACAGGGTGGGACAATGAGCAGTTCTTC.

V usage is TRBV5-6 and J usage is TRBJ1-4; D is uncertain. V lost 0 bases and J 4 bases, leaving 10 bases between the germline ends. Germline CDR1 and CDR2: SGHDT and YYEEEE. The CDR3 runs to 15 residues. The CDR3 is CASSLASGFNEKLFF. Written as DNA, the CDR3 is TGTGCCAGCAGCTTGGCCTCCGGGTTTAATGAAAAACTGTTTTTT.

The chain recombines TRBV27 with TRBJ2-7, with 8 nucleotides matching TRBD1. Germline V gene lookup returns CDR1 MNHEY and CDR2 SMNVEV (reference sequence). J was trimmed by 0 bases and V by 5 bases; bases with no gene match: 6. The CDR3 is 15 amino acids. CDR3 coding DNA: TGTGCCAGCAGTCCTGGGACAGGTGTCTCCTACGAGCAGTACTTC. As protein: CASSPGTGVSYEQYF.

Here the CDR3 reads CASSFREGNNEQFF. In DNA, the CDR3 is TGTGCCAGCAGCTTCCGGGAGGGAAACAATGAGCAGTTCTTC. The rearrangement joins TRBV7-8 to TRBJ2-1; 8 bases align to TRBD2. J gave up 5 bases and V 3 bases, and 3 bases lay outside the gene matches. The V gene's germline CDR1 is SGHVS and CDR2 FQNEAQ. This CDR3 is 14 amino acids long.

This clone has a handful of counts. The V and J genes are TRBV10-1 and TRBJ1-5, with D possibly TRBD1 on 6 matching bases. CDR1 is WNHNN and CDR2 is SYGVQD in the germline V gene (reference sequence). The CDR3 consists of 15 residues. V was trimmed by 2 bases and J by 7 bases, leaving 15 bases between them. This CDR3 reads CASSEGVQGRQPQHF. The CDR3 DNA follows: TGCGCCAGCAGTGAGGGGGTACAGGGCCGGCAGCCCCAGCATTTT.

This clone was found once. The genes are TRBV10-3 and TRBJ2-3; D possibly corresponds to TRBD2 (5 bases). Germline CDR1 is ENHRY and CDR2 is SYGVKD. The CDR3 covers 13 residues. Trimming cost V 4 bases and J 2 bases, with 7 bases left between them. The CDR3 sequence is CAISVRDTDTQYF. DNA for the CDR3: TGTGCCATCAGTGTCCGGGACACAGATACGCAGTATTTT.

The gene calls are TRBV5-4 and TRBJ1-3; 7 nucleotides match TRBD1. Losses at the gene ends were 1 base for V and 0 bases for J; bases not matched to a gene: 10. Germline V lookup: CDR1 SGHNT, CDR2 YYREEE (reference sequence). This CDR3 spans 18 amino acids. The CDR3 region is CASSLSKDRTNSGNTIYF. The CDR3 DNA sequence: TGTGCCAGCAGCTTGTCGAAGGACAGGACCAACTCTGGAAACACCATATATTTT.

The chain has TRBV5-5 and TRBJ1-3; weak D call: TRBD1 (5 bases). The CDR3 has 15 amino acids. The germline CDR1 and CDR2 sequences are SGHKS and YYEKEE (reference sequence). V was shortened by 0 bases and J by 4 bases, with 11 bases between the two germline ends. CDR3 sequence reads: CASSLDRNRGNTIYF. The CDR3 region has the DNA TGTGCCAGCAGCTTGGACAGGAACCGGGGAAACACCATATATTTT.

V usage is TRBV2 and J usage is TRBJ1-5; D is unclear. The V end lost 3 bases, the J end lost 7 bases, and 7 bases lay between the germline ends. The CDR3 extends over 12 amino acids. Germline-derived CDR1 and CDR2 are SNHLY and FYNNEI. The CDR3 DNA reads TGTGCCAGCAGTGATCAGTACCAGCCCCAGCATTTT. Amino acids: CASSDQYQPQHF.

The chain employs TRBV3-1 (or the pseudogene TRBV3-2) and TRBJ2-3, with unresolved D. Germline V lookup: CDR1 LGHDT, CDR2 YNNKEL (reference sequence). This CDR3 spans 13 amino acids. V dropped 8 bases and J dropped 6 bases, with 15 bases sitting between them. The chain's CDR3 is CASALRVKDTQYF. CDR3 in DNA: TGTGCCAGCGCCCTAAGAGTTAAGGATACGCAGTATTTT.

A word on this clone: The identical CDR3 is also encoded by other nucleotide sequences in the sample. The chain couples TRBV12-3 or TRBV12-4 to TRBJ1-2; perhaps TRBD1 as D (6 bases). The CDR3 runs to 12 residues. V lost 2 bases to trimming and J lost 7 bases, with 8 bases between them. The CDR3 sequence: CASSLQGFGYTF. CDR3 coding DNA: TGTGCCAGCAGTTTACAGGGGTTTGGCTACACCTTC.